The source of this TCR beta chain is a study of identical twins. Broader study findings: Excess twin sharing in beta out-of-frame sequences was weaker. Invariant MAIT and iNKT cells may have partly biased zero-insertion analyses. Insertions were fewer in abundant cord blood beta clonotypes, whereas memory repertoires showed none of this pattern.

CDR3 size: 16 residues. The V end was cut by 6 bases, the J end by 1 base, with 18 bases between. CDR1 is KGHSH and CDR2 is LQKENI in the germline V gene. This clonotype showed up just once. Its antigen is not known. Using its own MiXCR run on the 5' RACE reads, TCRdb lists one record per CDR3 protein. This sample has under 300,000 distinct CDR3 sequences, with about 14% found just once. The receptor was isolated from a woman aged 18-29 years in good health. This rearrangement joins TRBV18 to TRBJ1-1; D ambiguous. The sequenced sample was memory (CD45RO+) T cells sorted from blood. CDR3 DNA: TGTGCCAGCTCCCTTCACCCGCCTAGGCAGAACACTGAAGCTTTCTTT. Encoded protein: CASSLHPPRQNTEAFF.